This T cell receptor (beta chain) came from a study of molecular identifiers for immune sequencing clone quantification. The CDR3 sequence is 13 residues long. Germline-derived CDR1 and CDR2 are DFQATT and SNEGSKA (reference sequence). A CD8+CD4-CCR7+CD45RA+ gate was used to sort naive CD8 T cells. In this sample, this clonotype turned up a few times. Mismatch with germline at one junction end may stem from a read error. Previously published methods and listed TCR primers were used for the bulk TCR libraries. Using its own MiXCR run on the PCR reads, TCRdb lists one record per CDR3 protein. Among about 510,000 distinct CDR3 sequences listed, 25% were seen once.

Material for sequencing was naive CD8+ T cells from blood, with Jurkat cell RNA spiked in. Subset given: FACS-sorted CD8+CD4-CCR7+CD45RA+ naive T cells. The chain joins TRBV20-1 to TRBJ1-1; D gene ambiguous. The origin of this receptor is a human donor in good health. Some libraries in this study had Jurkat cell RNA spiked in. CDR3 nucleotide sequence: TGCAGTACTAGAGATTTCATGAACACTGAAGCTTTCTTT. Protein: CSTRDFMNTEAFF.